This section outlines one T cell receptor (beta chain) sequence together with its context. The sample is drawn from a study of blood T cell repertoires in COVID-19. Whole-study context: Specimens from acute and convalescent COVID-19 originated in the United States, Italy and Spain. Sources were T cells, B-cell-depleted T cells, or PBMCs; the material itself was cDNA or gDNA.

The CDR3 spans 16 residues. V dropped 4 bases and J dropped 5 bases, with 19 bases sitting between them. CDR1 MNHNS and CDR2 SASEGT come from the germline V gene. Clones were read by immunoSEQ multiplex PCR, and TCRdb kept only the in-frame ones, dropping some. Here the sample spans over 10,000 clones, around 87% being singletons. This receptor was identified in a human donor with active COVID-19. The donor label of this sample is uncertain. The chain recombines TRBV6-1 with TRBJ2-3; D may be TRBD1 (6 bases). The sequencing sample was made of peripheral blood. DNA of the CDR3: TGTGCCAGCAGTGCGGGACCCTTAGGACAGTTAGATACGCAGTATTTT. Its translation: CASSAGPLGQLDTQYF.